The 9 T cell receptor beta chains below come from one sample, sequenced in a study of T cell clones after liver transplantation. Measured with immunoSEQ multiplex PCR; TCRdb has only the in-frame clones, and not every one. The table includes 51,000 or so clones, about 86% detected once. Sequenced here: CD8+ T cells from blood, sampled 12 months after liver transplant. These receptor sequences come from a human patient who received a liver transplant. The graft donor may be the source of some T cells.

This clone was seen once. The V gene is TRBV4-1, the J gene TRBJ2-1; 7 bases match TRBD1. Germline assignment: CDR1 MGHRA and CDR2 YSYEKL. Trimming at V came to 2 bases and at J to 3 bases, leaving 10 bases not matched to a gene. This CDR3 comprises 17 residues. The chain's CDR3 is CASSQSTSGTVYNEQFF. CDR3 bases: TGCGCCAGCAGCCAATCTACTTCCGGGACAGTCTACAATGAGCAGTTCTTC.

The chain carries TRBV27 and TRBJ2-7; a weak D match, TRBD1 (5 bases). The V and J ends lost 3 bases and 2 bases respectively, with 11 bases between them. The CDR3 extends over 14 amino acids. Germline V gene data show CDR1 as MNHEY and CDR2 as SMNVEV (reference sequence). The chain's CDR3 is CASSFQGIAYEQYF. DNA of the CDR3: TGTGCCAGCAGTTTCCAGGGAATAGCCTACGAGCAGTACTTC.

The V gene is TRBV4-3, the J gene TRBJ1-1, with 7 bases aligning to TRBD1. There are 14 residues in the CDR3. Germline trimming cut 4 bases from V and 6 bases from J; bases unmatched to any gene: 8. Per germline, CDR1 LGHNA and CDR2 YSLEER. CDR3 sequence (DNA): TGCGCCAGCAGCCGTGAGACAGGGTGGCCTGAAGCTTTCTTT. It encodes CASSRETGWPEAFF.

This clone was counted only a few times. The rearrangement links TRBV6-5 to TRBJ2-1, with TRBD2 matching 7 bases. Looked up from germline, CDR1 is MNHEY and CDR2 is SVGAGI. This CDR3 has 15 residues. The trim removed 0 bases at V and 2 bases at J, leaving 1 base unmatched. The CDR3 sequence: CASSYSSGAYNEQFF. CDR3 DNA sequence: TGTGCCAGCAGTTACTCCAGCGGGGCCTACAATGAGCAGTTCTTC.

Remarks on this clone: At one boundary the junction diverges from the germline segment, which might be a read error. V and J are TRBV4-2 and TRBJ2-5; D perhaps matches TRBD2 (6 bases). The CDR3 consists of 14 residues. CDR1 and CDR2 from the germline V gene are LGHNA and YNFKEQ. The CDR3 reads CAGSQEEGWETQYF. Here the CDR3 DNA reads TGTGCCGGCAGCCAAGAGGAGGGTTGGGAGACCCAGTACTTC.

V and J are TRBV4-1 and TRBJ2-1; D is uncertain. The germline CDR1 and CDR2 sequences are MGHRA and YSYEKL. The CDR3 length is 14 residues. Between the trimmed V and J ends, which lost 0 bases and 9 bases, there was a span of 12 bases. The CDR3 DNA follows: TGCGCCAGCAGCCAAGAGAACAGCTACTTTGAGCAGTTCTTC. Translation gives CASSQENSYFEQFF.

This chain uses TRBV27 with TRBJ1-2; D possibly corresponds to TRBD1 (6 bases). V dropped 6 bases and J dropped 7 bases, with 24 bases sitting between them. The CDR3 consists of 16 residues. Germline assignment: CDR1 MNHEY and CDR2 SMNVEV (reference sequence). The CDR3 nucleotides are TGTGCCAGCAGCTCATTCCCGGGACAACAAAGGGGTGGCTACACCTTC. Translating gives CASSSFPGQQRGGYTF.

V usage is TRBV28 and J usage is TRBJ2-5; tentatively, D is TRBD1 (5 bases). Germline V gives CDR1 MDHEN, CDR2 SYDVKM. The CDR3 length is 14 residues. V shed 5 bases and J shed 5 bases, with 15 bases lying between them. CDR3 sequence reads: CASSHFDSGETQYF. For the CDR3, the DNA is TGTGCCAGCAGTCACTTTGACAGTGGGGAGACCCAGTACTTC. The complete variable domain, with remaining parts taken from reference TRBV28 and TRBJ2-5, reads DVKVTQSSRYLVKRTGEKVFLECVQDMDHENMFWYRQDPGLGLRLIYFSYDVKMKEKGDIPEGYSVSREKKERFSLILESASTNQTSMYLCASSHFDSGETQYFGPGTRLLVL.

The genes are TRBV6-1 and TRBJ1-5; no clear D gene. Germline-derived CDR1 and CDR2 are MNHNS and SASEGT. Trimming left V 6 bases short and J 6 bases short, with 15 bases between. This CDR3 region has 14 residues. CDR3 sequence: CASRVREGGQPQHF. For the CDR3, the DNA is TGTGCCAGCAGGGTTAGGGAGGGCGGTCAGCCCCAGCATTTT.